Below are 12 T cell receptor beta chains sequenced from a single sample in a study of blood T cell repertoires in COVID-19. Libraries were prepared by immunoSEQ multiplex PCR; TCRdb keeps only in-frame clonotypes and omits some of them. The sample lists under 350,000 clones; around 89% were seen once. Sequences were obtained from peripheral blood. These receptors originate from a man aged 35-49 years with acute or convalescent COVID-19.

The J gene is TRBJ1-2, the V gene TRBV7-2; 10 positions match TRBD1. The length of the CDR3 is 18 residues. V shed 1 base, J shed 5 bases, and the junction held 13 bases outside the gene matches. In germline, CDR1 is SGHTA, CDR2 FQGNSA. CDR3 residues: CASSLGGTGVIGLYGYTF. The CDR3 DNA follows: TGTGCCAGCAGCTTAGGCGGGACAGGGGTCATCGGGCTATATGGCTACACCTTC.

This clone occurred once. V usage is TRBV5-1 and J usage is TRBJ1-6, with 8 bases identical to TRBD1. The CDR3 loop spans 16 amino acids. The V gene's germline CDR1 is SGHRS and CDR2 YFSETQ. The junction had 6 bases not matched to a gene; V was cut back by 3 bases and J by 4 bases. CDR3 sequence (DNA): TGCGCCAGCAGCTACTCAGGGGGCGAATATAATTCACCCCTCCACTTT. This codes for CASSYSGGEYNSPLHF.

The CDR3 loop reads CASSYSWANYGYTF. CDR3 DNA: TGTGCCAGCAGTTACTCCTGGGCCAACTATGGCTACACCTTC. The chain employs TRBV6-2 or TRBV6-3 and TRBJ1-2; D is unresolved. The CDR3 is 14 residues long. Trimming pared 0 bases from V and 2 bases from J, leaving 7 bases between. In germline, CDR1 is MNHEY, CDR2 SVGEGT.

The gene calls are TRBV2 and TRBJ1-2; 9 positions match TRBD1. The CDR3 covers 14 residues. The V segment lost 5 bases and the J segment 4 bases; nucleotides outside the gene matches: 5. Germline V lookup: CDR1 SNHLY, CDR2 FYNNEI. The CDR3 nucleotides read TGTGCCAGCAGTTGGGACAGGGACGTCTATGGCTACACCTTC. Translated: CASSWDRDVYGYTF.

The V and J genes are TRBV6-5 and TRBJ2-7; D gene unclear. Germline values: CDR1 MNHEY, CDR2 SVGAGI. V lost 7 bases and J lost 4, with 14 bases in between. The CDR3 sequence is 13 residues long. In DNA form, the CDR3 reads TGTGCCAGCACCCCTTCCCTTGTGTACGAGCAGTACTTC. Its translation: CASTPSLVYEQYF.

The CDR3 sequence: CASSLLVRGSGDTQYF. CDR3 coding DNA: TGTGCCAGCAGCCTTCTTGTCAGGGGCTCGGGGGATACGCAGTATTTT. The chain combines TRBV9 with TRBJ2-3, with D perhaps TRBD1 (6 bases). The V end lost 4 bases, the J end lost 6 bases, and 21 bases lay between the germline ends. Per germline, CDR1 SGDLS and CDR2 YYNGEE. The CDR3 runs 16 residues.

This clone was picked up a small number of times. This chain uses TRBV7-3 with TRBJ1-1, with D perhaps matching TRBD1 (5 bases). V dropped 2 bases and J dropped 3 bases, with 10 bases sitting between them. This CDR3 comprises 14 residues. Germline loops: CDR1 SGHTA, CDR2 FQGTGA. CDR3 protein: CASSLGLGDTEAFF. CDR3 sequence (DNA): TGTGCCAGCAGCTTAGGTCTAGGGGACACTGAAGCTTTCTTT.

The chain combines TRBV15 with TRBJ1-5; D gene uncertain. The V gene lost 1 base and the J gene lost 5 bases, with 6 bases spanning the gap. Germline V gene sequence: CDR1 LNHNV, CDR2 YYDKDF (reference sequence). The CDR3 has 13 amino acids. The CDR3 coding sequence is TGTGCCACCAGCAGAGTATATGATCAGCCCCAGCATTTT. Its protein product is CATSRVYDQPQHF.

In DNA form, the CDR3 reads TGTGCCAGCAGGGTCAGACAGGTCGATGGCTACACCTTC. It codes for CASRVRQVDGYTF. V and J are TRBV6-5 and TRBJ1-2; D is perhaps TRBD1 (6 bases). Trimming removed 6 bases from V and 6 bases from J, with 14 bases in between. Germline loops: CDR1 MNHEY, CDR2 SVGAGI. This CDR3 is 13 amino acids long.

This clone has a handful of counts. This chain connects TRBV12-3 or TRBV12-4 to TRBJ2-7; tentative D call: TRBD1 (6 bases). CDR3 length: 13 amino acids. Trimming left V 5 bases short and J 0 bases short, with 8 bases between. CDR3 loop: CASSKDSSYEQYF. In DNA, the CDR3 is TGTGCCAGCAGTAAGGACAGCTCCTACGAGCAGTACTTC.

The V gene is TRBV5-6, the J gene TRBJ1-2, with 7 bases matching TRBD1. The germline V gene has CDR1 SGHDT and CDR2 YYEEEE. CDR3 length: 17 residues. Unmatched junction bases numbered 14, after V lost 2 bases and J lost 4 bases. CDR3 loop: CASSFSLTGEEVYGYTF. For the CDR3, the DNA is TGTGCCAGCAGCTTTTCTCTTACAGGGGAAGAAGTCTATGGCTACACCTTC.

CDR3 sequence (DNA): TGTGCCAGCTCCACCAGACTAGCGGGAACGGGGGAGCTGTTTTTT. Its protein is CASSTRLAGTGELFF. The gene calls are TRBV3-1 (or the pseudogene TRBV3-2) and TRBJ2-2; 11 bases match TRBD2. There are 15 residues in the CDR3. The V segment lost 8 bases and the J segment 8 bases; nucleotides outside the gene matches: 10. Germline V CDR1 and CDR2: LGHDT, YNNKEL (reference sequence).